This TCR beta chain was sequenced for a study of T cell responses to AZD1222 COVID-19 vaccine. Data came from immunoSEQ multiplex PCR; TCRdb stores just in-frame clones and leaves some out. Altogether 120,000 to 150,000 clones are present, under 95% being singletons, with the ten largest covering 5.2%. After removal of 3 bases from V and 4 bases from J, the junction contained 8 bases not matched to a gene. This CDR3 region has 16 residues. Germline V gene data show CDR1 as LGHNA and CDR2 as YSLEER. This TCR was sampled from an adult in good health. This rearrangement joins TRBV4-3 to TRBJ1-4; 7 nucleotides agree with TRBD1. The specimen was peripheral blood, collected on day 0 of AZD1222 vaccination. CDR3 DNA sequence: TGCGCCAGCAGCCAGAAATACAGGGGTCGTAATGAAAAACTGTTTTTT. It yields the protein CASSQKYRGRNEKLFF.